This T cell receptor (beta chain) was observed in a study of shared clonotypes between healthy human individuals (TCRdb year 2020). In terms of the full investigation: Two women and three men aged 18 to 49 years were included in the cohort. For each donor, three plates each were used for CD4 naive and CD4 memory, two plates were used for CD8 naive, and one plate was used for CD8 memory. To estimate repertoire size and how much clonotype sharing occurs between individuals, the study deeply sequenced the blood TCR repertoires of five or six healthy adults. Each donor's leukapheresis produced roughly between roughly 0.94 and 9.5 billion PBMCs. Different laboratories and diverse techniques were used to prepare libraries and sequence TCR repertoires, to increase sequencing depth and limit assay-specific biases.

Worth noting for this clone: This clone's antigen is unknown. Base qualities are missing; no much larger clone stands one base away.

What the research found in general, with its limitations: Around 5% of naive CD4, 3% to 3.5% of naive CD8, 2% to 2.5% of memory CD4, and around 0.4% of memory CD8 clonotypes were shared across a few donors. Sampling was restricted to blood, and TCR repertoires in tissue are likely to differ from TCR repertoires in blood. Compared with non-shared clonotypes, the clonotypes found in all four sorted-subset donors had higher generation probabilities. Because the study included only a small number of donors, the genetic and exposure-history diversity represented was limited. Based on pairwise subsampling, the degree of clonotype sharing among donors was expected to be affected by sequencing depth. Naive subsets generally had larger estimated clonotype richness than memory subsets did. Incomplete sequencing was indicated by rarefaction of sorted-subset datasets, despite the large sequencing depth.

CD8 naive samples were obtained by positive selection for CCR7 among CD45RO-negative cells, yielding a CD45RA+CCR7+ population from which TemRA cells were excluded. Healthy HIV-negative adults with no recently reported acute infections or vaccinations were included as donors. Every donor was a Caucasian adult residing in Nashville, Tennessee, USA. Blood was collected by leukapheresis, and PBMCs were isolated by Ficoll-Histopaque density gradient centrifugation and then cryopreserved in liquid nitrogen vapor phase. Purity and quantity of every magnetically sorted T cell population were checked by analytical flow cytometry. From each sorted fraction, genomic DNA was isolated and quantified by UV absorbance on a Nanodrop 2000c. Using the deep immunoSEQ assay, multiplex PCR amplified TCR CDR3 regions from genomic DNA. Genomic DNA extracted from each cell subset was distributed evenly over all wells of several immunoSEQ 96-well plates, and each plate served as one replicate. For sorted subsets, roughly 0.2 ug genomic DNA, equal to 25,000 to 35,000 T cell genomes, was loaded into each replicate PCR. The purified libraries were quantified using a Qubit 3.0 fluorometer, sized with a Bioanalyzer 2100, and then quantified again using the KAPA Library Quantification kit. Every immunoSEQ 96-well plate was sequenced on a dedicated single-read 150-cycle Illumina NextSeq 550 flow cell. The authors' pipeline ran thus. Because the immunoSEQ output included only junctional sequences and no quality scores, the filtering could not be the same as the filtering used for full-length reads. To assign V/J genes and CDR3, sequences were annotated using PyIR, a Python wrapper for IgBLAST v1.9, with IMGT germline references. Reads with weak V/J assignments (E-value above 1e-6), missing CDR3, stop codons, out-of-frame junctions, or ambiguous translated residues were removed. V3J clonotypes were defined as sequences sharing the same inferred V gene, J gene, and CDR3 amino acid sequence. To compute the percentage overlap between repertoires, the number of shared unique clonotypes was divided by the size of the smaller repertoire. Richness of each repertoire was evaluated using RTK rarefaction, the Chao1 estimator, and Recon v2.1 estimates of unobserved clonotypes. Generation probabilities for all TCRbeta clonotypes obtained by the gDNA method from four donors were computed using OLGA. Held by TCRdb, this immuneACCESS table contains in-frame sequences only and omits some clones. Under half of the omission traces to an unresolved V gene where checked; the cause of the rest is unknown. The V and J calls and the clone size are those of that table, but D and trimming were determined from the DNA. The sample includes 630,000 or so clones, with more than 95% observed a single time. The ten largest clones add up to roughly 0.29% of the sample.

Material for sequencing was naive CD8+ T cells sorted from blood. This sample's cell subset or site label indicates: CD45RA+CCR7+. This sequence was found in a man in his thirties or forties in good health.

The CDR3 amino acid sequence is: CASSPLPAATNPTDTQYF. In nucleotide form, the sequence is TGTGCCAGCAGCCCCCTCCCGGCAGCAACTAACCCCACAGATACGCAGTATTTT. The V gene is TRBV7-2 and the J gene is TRBJ2-3; the D gene cannot be named for sure. V and J lose 5 bases and 2 bases, and a span of 23 bases separates them. From cysteine to phenylalanine, the CDR3 is 18 amino acids long. The retained sequence is limited to the CDR3, 54 bases, with the frame set at the first base. Looking up the germline V gene yields CDR1 SGHTA and CDR2 FQGNSA.